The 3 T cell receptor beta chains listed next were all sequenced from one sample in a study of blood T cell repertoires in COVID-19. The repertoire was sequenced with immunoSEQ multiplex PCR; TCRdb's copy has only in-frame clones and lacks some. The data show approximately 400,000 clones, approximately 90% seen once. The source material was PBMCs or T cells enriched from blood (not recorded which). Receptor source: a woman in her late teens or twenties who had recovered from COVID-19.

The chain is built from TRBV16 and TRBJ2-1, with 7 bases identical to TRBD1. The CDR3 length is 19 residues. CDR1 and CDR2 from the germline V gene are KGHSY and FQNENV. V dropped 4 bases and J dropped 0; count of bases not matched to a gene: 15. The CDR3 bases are TGTGCCAGCAGCCGGTCGGTCCGGGACAGACTTTTCTCCTACAATGAGCAGTTCTTC. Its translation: CASSRSVRDRLFSYNEQFF.

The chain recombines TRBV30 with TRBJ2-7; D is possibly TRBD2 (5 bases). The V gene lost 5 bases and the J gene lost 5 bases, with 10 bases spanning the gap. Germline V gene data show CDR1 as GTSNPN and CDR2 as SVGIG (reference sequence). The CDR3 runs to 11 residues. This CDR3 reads CAWVAGDEQYF. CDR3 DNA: TGTGCCTGGGTGGCGGGTGACGAGCAGTACTTC.

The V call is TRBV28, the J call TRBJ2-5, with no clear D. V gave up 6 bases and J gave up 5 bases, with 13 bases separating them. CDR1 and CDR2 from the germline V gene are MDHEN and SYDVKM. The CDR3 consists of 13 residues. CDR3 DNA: TGTGCCAGCAGCGTGGGCCGCGTGGAGACCCAGTACTTC. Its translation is CASSVGRVETQYF.